This T cell receptor beta chain is from a study of Ad26.COV2.S vaccination and SARS-CoV-2 variants. Profiled with immunoSEQ multiplex PCR; TCRdb holds only in-frame clones, not every one. The sample includes roughly 400,000 clones, roughly 90% of them seen just once. Treatment: approximately 18 received Ad26.COV2.S at low or high dose, single or two shots; roughly 5 received placebo; per-sample allocation not given. All samples were drawn on day 63, counting from the first vaccine or placebo injection. Germline CDR1 reads GTSNPN; CDR2 reads SVGIG (reference sequence). With 0 bases removed from V and 0 bases from J, the gap between germline ends came to 8 bases. This CDR3 is built from 14 residues.

This TCR came from a person between 18 and 65 years old who received the Ad26.COV2.S COVID-19 vaccine or a placebo. The chain joins TRBV30 to TRBJ1-1; no clear D. This material consisted of peripheral blood, taken in a trial of Ad26.COV2.S vaccine versus placebo. CDR3 nucleotide sequence: TGTGCCTGGAGTGTAGGGCTGCTGAACACTGAAGCTTTCTTT. It is translated as CAWSVGLLNTEAFF.